This T cell receptor (beta chain) was sequenced in a study of T cells in Graves' hyperthyroidism and ophthalmopathy (dated by TCRdb to between 2018 and 2021). Looking at the study overall: Peripheral blood was collected at initial diagnosis, before any treatment. To identify distinguishing TCR V-J signatures, a discovery cohort of about 100 patients was used, comprising 43 with Graves' ophthalmopathy and some 57 with stable Graves' hyperthyroidism. An independent validation cohort of some 18 hyperthyroidism patients and about 15 patients who later progressed to ophthalmopathy tested prospective prediction of ophthalmopathy. After sampling, hyperthyroidism patients received methimazole starting at 30 mg daily, and ophthalmopathy patients received high-dose intravenous methylprednisolone. TCR Vbeta CDR3 sequencing of 130 to 150 peripheral blood samples (43 ophthalmopathy, over 70 hyperthyroidism and some 17 progressor patients) is reported in the paper. The 95 to 100 discovery patients were divided at random into training and test sets in a 7:3 ratio. Thyroid tissue and blood T-cell repertoires from about six Graves' hyperthyroidism patients were also compared in the study.

Graves' hyperthyroidism was defined as stable when no progression to ophthalmopathy occurred over 18 months of follow-up. The hyperthyroidism patients were between 18 and 65 years old and newly diagnosed, with a disease duration of less than 2 months. Exclusion was applied to patients with uncontrolled infections, other autoimmune diseases, pregnancy or lactation. Clinical symptoms, serum thyroxine and TRAb, thyroid ultrasound, and orbital computed tomography formed the basis for the diagnoses. PBMCs were separated from 10 ml of fresh peripheral blood using Ficoll-Paque density gradient centrifugation. Total RNA was extracted using Trizol reagent, and RNA quality was assessed on an Agilent 2100 Bioanalyzer. This clonotype has ten or more counts. Its antigen target is currently unknown. No base quality information exists; no much larger clone differs at one position. The TCR beta CDR3 regions were amplified from RNA transcripts. For the first round of RT-PCR on the TCR CDR3, the HTBI primer set was used together with the Qiagen OneStep RT-PCR kit. The libraries were constructed in a second round of multiplex PCR and then size-selected and purified. Paired-end sequencing of the libraries was performed with 100 bp reads on an Illumina HiSeq2000. The authors' pipeline ran thus. SOAPnuke was used to process the raw data, throwing out any read that contained adapters or uncalled bases, had a mean Phred below 15, or lacked an exact constant-primer or identifier match. COPE v1.2.5 was used to merge high-quality paired reads, and clonotypes were defined as unique nucleotide sequences. MiTCR v1.1 was used to align the clonotypes against IMGT TRBV, TRBD and TRBJ reference segments. The analysis included only V-J combinations with a frequency above 0.0001, which together covered over 98% of the repertoires. A TCS score was defined as the ratio of F50 (clonal expansion) to E x V (chaos), with BLOSUM62-based TCRdist applied between CDR3 peptides within each V-J. Welch's t-statistics and random forest reduced just over 500 V-J features to about 13, which were used in a naive Bayes classifier (R e1071). TCRdb cleaned the public reads at Q25 with fastp, built clones with MiXCR and kept in-frame beta chains. Each CDR3 protein appears once, grouped with its most common genes and DNA. The V and J calls were not made by the authors but by TCRdb's processing. This sample comprises a few hundred thousand distinct CDR3 sequences, about 18% of them detected only once. The leading ten clones occupy about 41% of the sample.

What the study reported, not specific to this receptor: Sample size was not statistically predetermined, and investigators were not blinded to group allocation. During validation, the model predicted progression to ophthalmopathy a median of about 6.3 months ahead of onset, with more than 60% sensitivity and 72% to 80% specificity. In cross-validation, a model built on a 13 V-J signature told ophthalmopathy apart from stable hyperthyroidism with roughly 87% sensitivity and about 81% specificity, and in testing the same model reached 80%/75%. Blood samples also contained most of the expanded thyroid clonotypes (frequency above 0.001), which suggests that blood repertoires may reflect thyroid immune responses.

Taken from cysteine to phenylalanine, the CDR3 has 15 residues. Kept here is only the CDR3 DNA, which spans 45 bases and is read in frame from base 1. V has 3 bases trimmed and J has 5 bases trimmed; junction bases matching no gene number 3. The germline V gene gives CDR1 as SGDLS and CDR2 as YYNGEE. This sequence originates from a man in his forties with Graves' hyperthyroidism. Recombination joined TRBV9 with TRBJ2-2; 11 bases in the middle match TRBD2. Sequencing used blood. CDR3 reads: CASSAGLAVTGELFF. In nucleotide form, the sequence is TGTGCCAGCAGCGCGGGACTAGCGGTTACCGGGGAGCTGTTTTTT.